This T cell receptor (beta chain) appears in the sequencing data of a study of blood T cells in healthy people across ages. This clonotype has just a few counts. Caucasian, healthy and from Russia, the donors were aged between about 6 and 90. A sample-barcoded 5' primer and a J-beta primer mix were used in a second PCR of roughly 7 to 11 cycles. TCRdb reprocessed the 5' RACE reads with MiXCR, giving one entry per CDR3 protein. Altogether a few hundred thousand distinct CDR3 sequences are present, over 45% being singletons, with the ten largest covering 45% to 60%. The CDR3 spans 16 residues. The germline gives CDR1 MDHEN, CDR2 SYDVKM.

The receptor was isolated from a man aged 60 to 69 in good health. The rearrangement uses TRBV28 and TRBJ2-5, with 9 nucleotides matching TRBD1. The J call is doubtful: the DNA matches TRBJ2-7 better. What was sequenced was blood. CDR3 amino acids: CASSPPQGANYNEQYF. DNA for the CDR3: TGTGCCAGCAGCCCACCACAGGGGGCGAATTACAACGAGCAGTACTTC.